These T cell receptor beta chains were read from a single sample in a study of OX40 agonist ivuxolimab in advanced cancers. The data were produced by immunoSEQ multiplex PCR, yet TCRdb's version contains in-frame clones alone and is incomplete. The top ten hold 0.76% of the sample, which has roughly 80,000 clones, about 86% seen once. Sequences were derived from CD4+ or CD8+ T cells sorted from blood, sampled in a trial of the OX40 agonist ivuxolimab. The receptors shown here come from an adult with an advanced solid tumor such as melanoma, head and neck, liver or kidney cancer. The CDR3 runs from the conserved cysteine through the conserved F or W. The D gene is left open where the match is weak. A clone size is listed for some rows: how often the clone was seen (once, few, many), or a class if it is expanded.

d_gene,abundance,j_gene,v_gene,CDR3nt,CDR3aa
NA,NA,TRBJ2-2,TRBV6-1,TGTGCCAGCAGGGGGAGACAGATTAACACCGGGGAGCTGTTTTTT,CASRGRQINTGELFF
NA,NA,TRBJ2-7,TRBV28,TGTGCCAGCAGTTCTCCGGGTTATTCCTACGAGCAGTACTTC,CASSSPGYSYEQYF
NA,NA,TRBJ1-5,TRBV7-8,TGTGCCAGCAGCCCCGGGAGGGTCCAGCCCCAGCATTTT,CASSPGRVQPQHF
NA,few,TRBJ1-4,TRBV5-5,TGTGCCAGCAGCTTAATGACGGGTTATGAAAAACTGTTTTTT,CASSLMTGYEKLFF
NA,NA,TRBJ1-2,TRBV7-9,TGTGCCAGCAGCTTGGATAGGGGGAATGGCTACACCTTC,CASSLDRGNGYTF
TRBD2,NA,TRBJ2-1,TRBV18,TGTGCCAGCTCCCAAGGGACTAGCGGGGGGGTCTCCTACAATGAGCAGTTCTTC,CASSQGTSGGVSYNEQFF
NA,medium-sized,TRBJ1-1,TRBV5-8,TGTGCCAGCAGCTGGAGGACGGCGCTGAACACTGAAGCTTTCTTT,CASSWRTALNTEAFF
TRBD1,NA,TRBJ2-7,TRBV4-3,TGCGCCAGCAGCCAAGGGCAGGGGGCCTTGTACGAGCAGTACTTC,CASSQGQGALYEQYF
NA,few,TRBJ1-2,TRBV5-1,TGCGCCAGCAGCTTGAGGGGGGGCTACACCTTC,CASSLRGGYTF
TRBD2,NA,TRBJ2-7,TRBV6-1,TGTGCCAGCAGTGTGCGGGAGGGCTACGAGCAGTACTTC,CASSVREGYEQYF
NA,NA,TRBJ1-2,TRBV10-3,TGTGCCATCAGTGACGGGGACCGGACGGGCTATGGCTACACCTTC,CAISDGDRTGYGYTF